The T cell receptor (beta chain) described here comes from a study of cytomegalovirus exposure and HLA in healthy donors. Looking at the study overall: In a later analysis, the 110 or so validation repertoires were reported to have used the same platform as the approximately 700 first-cohort repertoires.

The CDR3 sequence is 14 residues long. The germline V and J ends were trimmed by 4 bases and 1 base, with 11 bases remaining between them. Per germline, CDR1 MDHEN and CDR2 SYDVKM. This table comes from immunoSEQ multiplex PCR, and its TCRdb copy is limited to in-frame clones, with some not included. This sample yields tens of thousands of clones, of which 70% to 90% are seen a single time; around 1.2% belongs to the top ten. Worth noting for this clone: The antigen is not known.

Separation from the roughly 670-subject first cohort characterized the roughly 110-subject validation cohort, to which the donors belonged. Whole-study results and caveats: That first-cohort TCR clusters tended to co-occur in the 100 to 150 validation repertoires was found in a later analysis.

This chain uses TRBV28 with TRBJ2-7, with unresolved D. Input material: PBMCs. The origin of this receptor is a woman between 18 and 29 years old in good health and CMV-seronegative. CDR3 loop: CASSYRPGSYEQYF. CDR3 coding DNA: TGTGCCAGCAGTTACCGACCGGGTTCCTACGAGCAGTACTTC.